This TCR beta chain was documented in a study of shared clonotypes between healthy human individuals. As concerns this clone: The target antigen is unknown.

The authors sequenced unsorted PBMC DNA on ten immunoSEQ deep assay plates. As handled by the study authors: Because ImmunoSEQ provided only junction sequences with no quality scores, the filtering differed. The data were produced by immunoSEQ multiplex PCR, yet TCRdb's version contains in-frame clones alone and is incomplete. That table furnishes V, J and clone size, whereas the DNA furnished D and trimming. The sample carries 520,000 or so clones, 75% to 85% recorded once. Broader study findings: Depth of sequencing was expected to influence donor clonotype sharing.

Recent vaccinations or acute infections were absent in the healthy HIV-negative adult donors. This clonotype was obtained from a woman aged 40 to 55 in good health. Some clones in this sample may be carry-over from other donors' samples. Sequenced material: PBMCs.

CDR3 nucleotides: TGTGCCAGCAGCCCTGGGGATATGTCCCATCAGCCCCAGCATTTT. Residues: CASSPGDMSHQPQHF. The genes are TRBV9 and TRBJ1-5; D remains unclear. Germline CDR1 is SGDLS and CDR2 is YYNGEE. The length of the CDR3 is 15 residues. The ends were cut back, 4 bases at V and 5 bases at J, with 16 bases in the middle.